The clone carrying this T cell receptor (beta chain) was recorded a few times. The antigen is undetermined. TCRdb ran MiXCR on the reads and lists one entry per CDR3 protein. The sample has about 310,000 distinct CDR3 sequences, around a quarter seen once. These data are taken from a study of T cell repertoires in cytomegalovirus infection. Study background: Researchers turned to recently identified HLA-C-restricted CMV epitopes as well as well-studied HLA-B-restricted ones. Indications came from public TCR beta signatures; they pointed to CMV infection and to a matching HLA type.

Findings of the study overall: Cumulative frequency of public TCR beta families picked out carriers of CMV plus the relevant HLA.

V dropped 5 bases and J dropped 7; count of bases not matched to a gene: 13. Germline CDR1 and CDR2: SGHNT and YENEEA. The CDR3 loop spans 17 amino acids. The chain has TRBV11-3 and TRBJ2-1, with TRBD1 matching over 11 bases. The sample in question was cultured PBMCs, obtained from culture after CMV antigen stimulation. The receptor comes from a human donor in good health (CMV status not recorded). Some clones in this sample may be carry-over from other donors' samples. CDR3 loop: CASSPTLGTGGKNEQFF. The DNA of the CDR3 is TGTGCCAGCAGCCCAACCCTAGGGACAGGGGGTAAAAATGAGCAGTTCTTC.